This TCR beta chain was captured by sequencing in a study of CD8 T cells in Susac syndrome. The length of the CDR3 is 16 residues. Trimming cost V 1 base and J 0 bases, with 10 bases left between them. Germline V gene lookup returns CDR1 LGHDT and CDR2 YNNKEL (reference sequence). About 0.5 to 1 ug RNA was reverse transcribed with random hexamers. In TCRdb, the immunoSEQ multiplex PCR reads were re-called with MiXCR into one record per CDR3 protein. The table includes about 170,000 distinct CDR3 sequences, roughly 95% detected once. The clonotype was recovered from a human donor with Susac syndrome. Sequencing used CD4+ T cells from PBMCs. The J gene is TRBJ2-1, the V gene TRBV3-1; D unclear. CDR3 in DNA: TGTGCCAGCAGCCAAGCTCGCCCTAGCTCCTACAATGAGCAGTTCTTC. This gives the protein CASSQARPSSYNEQFF.